This T cell receptor (beta chain) was sequenced for a study of blood T cells in healthy people across ages. Each donor was a healthy Caucasian individual from Russia, aged roughly 6 to 90. With each sample, at least 5.5 micrograms of total RNA were extracted. Study observations and caveats: A roughly linear fall in TCR beta diversity per million T cells was seen with increasing age.

Using a J-beta primer mix together with a sample-barcoded 5' primer, a second PCR was run for roughly 7 to 12 cycles. Each single sample gave us at least 3 million CDR3-containing paired-end reads. TCRdb itself ran the 5' RACE reads through MiXCR, one entry per CDR3 protein. The sample holds 1.5 million to 2 million distinct CDR3 sequences, around half seen once. Of note for this clonotype: Its antigen remains unknown.

The origin of this receptor is a woman between 40 and 50 years old in good health. Sequences were obtained from blood.

In nucleotides, the CDR3 is TGCGCCAGCAGCCAAGACAGGGGGATCAGCTATGGCTACACCTTC. It yields the protein CASSQDRGISYGYTF. The chain recombines TRBV4-3 with TRBJ1-2; 7 positions match TRBD1. This CDR3 contains 15 residues. CDR1 and CDR2 from the germline V gene are LGHNA and YSLEER. V dropped 0 bases and J dropped 4; count of bases not matched to a gene: 5.